This entry lists 6 T cell receptor beta chains sequenced from one sample in a study of TIL therapy for anti-PD-1-resistant metastatic lung cancer. The libraries were made with immunoSEQ v3. Assay used: immunoSEQ multiplex PCR; TCRdb lists only in-frame clones, some missing. The sample yields about 48,000 clones, around 64% seen once. Time point noted: pre-treatment sample, taken before nivolumab and TIL therapy. Pleural nodules or supraclavicular lymph nodes made up most of the excised metastases sampled. Sequences were derived from tumor tissue, sampled at baseline. The receptors were gathered from a person aged 25 to 80 with non-small cell lung cancer.

V is TRBV7-9 and J is TRBJ1-5; TRBD1 aligns across 11 bases. The length of the CDR3 is 17 residues. Germline CDR1 reads SEHNR; CDR2 reads FQNEAQ (reference sequence). Trimming took 5 bases from V and 3 from J; bases not matched to a gene: 9. CDR3 residues: CASSPGTGGILNQPQHF. CDR3 nucleotides: TGTGCCAGCAGCCCCGGGACAGGGGGTATACTCAATCAGCCCCAGCATTTT. Combining the CDR3 with reference TRBV7-9 and TRBJ1-5 gives the whole variable domain DTGVSQNPRHKITKRGQNVTFRCDPISEHNRLYWYRQTLGQGPEFLTYFQNEAQLEKSRLLSDRFSAERPKGSFSTLEIQRTEQGDSAMYLCASSPGTGGILNQPQHFGDGTRLSIL.

This clone appeared once. The V and J genes are TRBV10-3 and TRBJ2-2; 8 nucleotides line up with TRBD2. The CDR3 has 15 residues. Germline V lookup: CDR1 ENHRY, CDR2 SYGVKD. V shed 6 bases and J 8 bases; nucleotides not matched to a gene: 11. In DNA, the CDR3 is TGTGCCATCAGCCTCGAACCCAGCGGGAGTGGGGAGCTGTTTTTT. Translating it yields CAISLEPSGSGELFF.

Here the CDR3 reads CASSSLPGNLHEQYF. The DNA for the CDR3 is TGTGCCAGCAGTTCACTCCCGGGAAACCTCCACGAGCAGTACTTC. V is TRBV27 and J is TRBJ2-7; the D gene is possibly TRBD2 (5 bases). The length of the CDR3 is 15 residues. The V gene's germline CDR1 is MNHEY and CDR2 SMNVEV (reference sequence). Trimming stripped 4 bases from V and 5 bases from J, with 18 bases between.

This clone turned up a few times. The genes are TRBV27 and TRBJ1-1; 9 bases line up with TRBD1. Trimming cost V 2 bases and J 4 bases; bases outside gene matches: 8. The CDR3 runs to 16 residues. Germline loops: CDR1 MNHEY, CDR2 SMNVEV (reference sequence). The CDR3 coding sequence is TGTGCCAGCAGTTTACGACAGGGGGGTTACAGCACTGAAGCTTTCTTT. Amino acid sequence: CASSLRQGGYSTEAFF.

This clone was seen just once. V usage is TRBV5-5 and J usage is TRBJ1-6; 9 positions agree with TRBD1. The trim removed 5 bases at V and 7 bases at J, leaving 7 bases unmatched. The CDR3 runs 15 residues. Germline assignment: CDR1 SGHKS and CDR2 YYEKEE (reference sequence). CDR3: CASSWAGQGNSPLHF. The CDR3 coding sequence is TGTGCCAGCAGTTGGGCGGGACAGGGAAATTCACCCCTCCACTTT.

V is TRBV5-1 and J is TRBJ2-1, with TRBD2 matching 8 bases. Per germline, CDR1 SGHRS and CDR2 YFSETQ. After removal of 4 bases from V and 7 bases from J, the junction contained 13 bases not matched to a gene. The CDR3 runs 16 residues. CDR3 DNA sequence: TGCGCCAGCAGCAGGACTAGCAATGACCGGGTTAATGAGCAGTTCTTC. Protein sequence: CASSRTSNDRVNEQFF.